The source of this T cell receptor beta chain is a study of blood T cells in healthy people across ages (dated by TCRdb to between 2015 and 2017). Regarding the research as a whole: In model experiments, roughly one uniquely barcoded TCR beta cDNA molecule per two T cells was captured by template switching. To track age-related changes in TCR beta repertoire diversity, the study relied on deep sequencing normalized with unique cDNA molecular identifiers. Four age groups were formed from the donors: young (average roughly 15 years), middle-aged (approximately 39), aged (approximately 60) and long-lived (less than 85). To avoid experimental bias, donors of different ages were randomly spread across the sequencing lanes. For two donors (one aged 18 to 29 and one aged 80 or older), the study analyzed two additional independent replicas of 1 million unique cDNA reads from the same blood draw. The research as a whole found: Donor CMV infection status was unknown, potentially confounding age-related changes in expanded clonotypes. The percentage of naive T cells measured by flow cytometry correlated strongly with observed TCR beta diversity. Observed TCR beta diversity per million T cells fell roughly linearly with age, and a significant reduction was already apparent by age roughly 40. Compared with the aged group, the long-lived group had more naive CD4+ T cells, fewer expanded clones and increased TCR diversity, suggesting age selection. Since profiling was done on bulk unsorted PBMCs, naive and antigen-experienced compartments could not be conclusively compared. Estimates of total diversity from one million sequenced T cells were regarded as lower bounds and underestimates.

As encoded in the germline V gene (reference sequence), CDR1 is DFQATT while CDR2 is SNEGSKA. V is clipped by 1 base and J by 7 bases, and the sequence between their germline boundaries is 14 bases long. Measured from the cysteine to the phenylalanine, the CDR3 is 13 residues long. Only the CDR3 part of the read is kept: 39 bases, read in frame from the first base. Systemically healthy Caucasian individuals from Russia, about 38 in total and aged roughly 6 to 100 years, were included as donors. Each donor gave 8 to 10 milliliters of peripheral blood, drawn into EDTA-treated Vacutainer tubes. Ficoll-Paque density-gradient centrifugation was used to isolate PBMCs, with at least 6.5 million per sample. Total RNA, at least 6 micrograms per sample, was extracted from PBMCs with Trizol reagent. Naive CD45RAhigh/CD27high T cell percentages were measured by flow cytometry on a PBMC aliquot from every donor.

In regard to this clonotype: The antigen it binds to is not known. No qualities accompany the bases; no much larger clone lies one base away.

Library creation used 5' RACE. Sequencing was performed on an Illumina HiSeq 2500. A second roughly 7 to 12 cycle PCR used a sample-barcoded 5' primer and a J-beta primer mix. A template-switch 5' adaptor carrying 12 random nucleotides introduced a unique molecular identifier onto each TCR beta cDNA molecule. At least 2.5 million CDR3-containing paired-end reads were obtained from each sample. The Mint cDNA synthesis kit, primed by a TRBC-specific oligonucleotide, was used to synthesize first-strand cDNA from all RNA. Following uracil-DNA glycosylase treatment, all cDNA underwent a first 18-cycle PCR with the universal primers M1SS and BC2_uni_R. Per the original workflow: Normalization of each sample was performed by random selection of 1 million high-quality reads, each carrying a distinct molecular identifier. Reads sharing molecular identifiers were discarded rather than binned into consensus sequences. MiTCR, set to a Q25 quality threshold and the strictest error-elimination algorithm, was used for CDR3 identification, clonotype clustering and error correction. A nonparametric unseen species model with Euler transformation was used to estimate a lower bound on total TCR beta diversity. TCRdb trimmed public reads at Q25 via fastp, called clones via MiXCR and kept in-frame beta chains. A single entry per CDR3 protein holds the most common genes and DNA from its merged rows. It is TCRdb's table, rather than the study itself, that gives the V and J calls and clone size. This sample holds about 1.1 million distinct CDR3 sequences; 30% to 40% were observed only once. About 12% of the sample belongs to the ten largest clones.

Sequenced sample: blood. The rearrangement combines TRBV20-1 with TRBJ2-7; the D gene remains uncertain. The sequence came from a young man in good health. The CDR3 here reads CSARALQFSEQYF. The DNA reads as follows: TGCAGTGCTAGAGCTCTACAGTTCAGTGAGCAGTACTTC.